The source of this T cell receptor (beta chain) is a study of graft-versus-host responses after intestinal transplantation. Looking at the study overall: Grafts that recipients had were multivisceral, liver-intestinal, or isolated intestinal transplants. Findings of the study overall: Among recipient marrow samples, GvH clones were found; some appeared first in ileum or blood.

Some clones are missing from TCRdb's copy, which holds only in-frame ones; the method was immunoSEQ multiplex PCR. Among approximately 13,000 clones listed, less than 40% were seen once. Responder cells labeled with CFSE (around 200,000) were co-plated with irradiated stimulator cells labeled with violet dye (around 200,000). The receptor was derived from a human patient who received an intestinal transplant. The source was alloreactive CD8+ T cells from a mixed lymphocyte reaction culture, collected before intestinal transplant. Indicated subset: CFSE-low proliferating T cells sorted from roughly six-day pre-transplant mixed lymphocyte reaction (GvH or HvG direction).

CDR3 amino acids: CASSLAPPLVRQFF. Written as DNA, the CDR3 is TGCGCCAGCAGCTTGGCCCCTCCACTAGTAAGGCAGTTCTTC. The chain combines TRBV5-1 with TRBJ2-1; D is possibly TRBD2 (5 bases). Trimming removed 0 bases at V and 12 bases at J, with 16 bases between. The CDR3 is 14 amino acids. Germline V gene lookup returns CDR1 SGHRS and CDR2 YFSETQ.